The present T cell receptor beta chain was sequenced within a study of regulatory T cells in long-lasting Graves disease (dated by TCRdb to the early 2020s). Regarding the study in general: Antithyroid drugs had been taken for less than 3 months by newly diagnosed Graves' disease patients. Peripheral blood TCR sequencing and RNA sequencing compared persistent Graves' disease patients with newly diagnosed Graves' disease patients. The study took place in China and was registered as a clinical trial. A total of 33 samples underwent TCR sequencing: some 13 from persistent and approximately 20 from newly diagnosed Graves' disease patients.

Beyond this particular receptor, the publication reports: The study examined only peripheral blood because the primary lesion, thyroid tissue, could not be accessed. TRBV28, TRBJ1-2 and TRBJ2-5 were preferentially used in persistent disease, while TRBV20-1 and TRBJ2-1 were favored in newly diagnosed disease. Lower TCR Shannon entropy and fewer highly expanded clones were observed in persistent Graves' disease patients than in newly diagnosed patients, which suggested clonal expansion. The small sample size was acknowledged by the authors as a limitation that may reduce accuracy. A larger number of public clonotypes was shared among persistent patients (approximately 2,600) than among newly diagnosed patients (roughly 970). Only the TCR beta chain was sequenced and analyzed.

This clonotype was recorded many times. The antigen it binds to is not known. Base qualities are missing; no much larger clone stands one base away. To prepare the library, multiplex PCR was applied. For sequencing, an Illumina HiSeq 4000 was employed. To build TCR beta libraries, CDR3 regions were amplified by Arm-PCR using iRepertoire HTBI primers. Gel purification was performed on PCR products prior to sequencing. As for the authors' bioinformatics: Gene usage analysis of CDR3 amino acid clonotypes used the 60 to 80 TRBV and fewer than 15 TRBJ segments found across samples. COPE and FqMerger were used to merge the filtered high-quality paired reads into contigs. BLAST was used to align contigs to IMGT TRBV, TRBD and TRBJ reference genes, and CDR3 was defined according to IMGT. Clonotypes above 0.1% frequency were classified as highly expanded clones. Shannon entropy was used to measure repertoire diversity, and the Gini coefficient was used to measure V-J evenness. A clonotype found in more than one individual was treated as public. TCRdb trimmed the raw reads at Q25, called clones with MiXCR and kept productive beta chains. Here each entry gathers all rows of one CDR3 protein and keeps the most common genes and DNA. The authors' filters were not applied to this entry. The sample table holds around 400,000 distinct CDR3 sequences, of which about a sixth were seen once. The top ten clones comprise 22% of the sample.

The sample's time point label, in plain terms: newly diagnosed GD, antithyroid drugs for less than 3 months. For both TCR sequencing and RNA sequencing, RNA was extracted from PBMCs in TRIzol. Graves' disease was diagnosed according to American Thyroid Association guidelines. Patients were recruited from an endocrinology department in Xi'an, China. From each patient, around 9.3 milliliters of peripheral blood was collected into an EDTA anticoagulant tube. PBMCs were isolated by Ficoll Paque Plus density gradient separation without further T cell sorting. An Agilent 2100 Bioanalyzer and agarose gel were used to assess RNA quality, and a NanoDrop 2000 was used to measure RNA concentration. Ends trimmed: V by 5 bases, J by 3 bases; bases unmatched to a gene: 4. In the germline V gene, CDR1 corresponds to SNHLY and CDR2 to FYNNEI. Including the terminal cysteine and phenylalanine, the CDR3 comprises 14 residues. The read is trimmed to its CDR3 DNA, 42 bases read in frame from base 1.

Recombination linked TRBV2 to TRBJ1-5; the central 7 bases match TRBD1. The source material was peripheral blood mononuclear cells (PBMCs), sampled at new diagnosis, from a patient treated with antithyroid drugs. This clonotype was obtained from a female donor with Graves disease. The DNA sequence is TGTGCCAGCAGTTCAGGGGGGAACAATCAGCCCCAGCATTTT. Translated, this is CASSSGGNNQPQHF.